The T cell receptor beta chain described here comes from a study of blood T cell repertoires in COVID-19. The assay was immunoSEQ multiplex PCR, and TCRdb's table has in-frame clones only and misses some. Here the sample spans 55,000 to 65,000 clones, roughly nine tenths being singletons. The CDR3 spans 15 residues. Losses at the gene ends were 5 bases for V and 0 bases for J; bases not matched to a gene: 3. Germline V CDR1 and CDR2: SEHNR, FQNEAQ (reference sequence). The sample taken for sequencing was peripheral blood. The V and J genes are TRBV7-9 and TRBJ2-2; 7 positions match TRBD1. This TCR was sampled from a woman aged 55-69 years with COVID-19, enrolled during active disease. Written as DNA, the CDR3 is TGTGCCAGCAGCCGACAGGGATCGAACACCGGGGAGCTGTTTTTT. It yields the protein CASSRQGSNTGELFF.